A single T cell receptor beta chain is shown here with its context. The entry originates in a study of blood T cell repertoires in COVID-19. About the research overall: Both acute and convalescent COVID-19 samples were obtained from the United States, Italy and Spain. Sample material is recorded as cDNA or gDNA derived from T cells, B-cell-depleted T cells, or PBMCs.

The CDR3 is 15 residues long. The V gene end was trimmed by 4 bases and the J gene end by 4 bases; junction bases not matched to a gene: 9. Per the germline V gene, CDR1 is SGHRS and CDR2 is YFSETQ. Original handling: It was from reference gene primer amplification that nucleated cell counts were estimated. Only in-frame clones appear in the TCRdb table, and some are missing; sequencing was by immunoSEQ multiplex PCR. That table furnishes V, J and clone size, whereas the DNA furnished D and trimming. Among a few hundred thousand clones listed, approximately 80% were seen once. The rearrangement joins TRBV5-1 to TRBJ2-5; 8 bases match TRBD1. The TCR originated in a man younger than 40 who had recovered from COVID-19. Sequenced sample: peripheral blood. The CDR3 DNA is TGCGCCAGCAGCCTGGGACAGGTTGGGGGAGAGACCCAGTACTTC. This gives the protein CASSLGQVGGETQYF. The variable domain in full, with the rest retrieved from reference TRBV5-1 and TRBJ2-5, is KAGVTQTPRYLIKTRGQQVTLSCSPISGHRSVSWYQQTPGQGLQFLFEYFSETQRNKGNFPGRFSGRQFSNSRSEMNVSTLELGDSALYLCASSLGQVGGETQYFGPGTRLLVL.